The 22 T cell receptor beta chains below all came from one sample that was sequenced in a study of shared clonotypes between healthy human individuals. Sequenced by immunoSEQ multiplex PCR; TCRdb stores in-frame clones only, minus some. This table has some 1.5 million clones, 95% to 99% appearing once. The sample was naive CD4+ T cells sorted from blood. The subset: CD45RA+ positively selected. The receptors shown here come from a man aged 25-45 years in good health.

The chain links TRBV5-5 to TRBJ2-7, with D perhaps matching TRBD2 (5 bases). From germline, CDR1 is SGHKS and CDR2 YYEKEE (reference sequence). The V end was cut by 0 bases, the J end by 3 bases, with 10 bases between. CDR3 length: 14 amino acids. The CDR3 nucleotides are TGTGCCAGCAGCTTGGCGGGAACAGACTACGAGCAGTACTTC. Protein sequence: CASSLAGTDYEQYF.

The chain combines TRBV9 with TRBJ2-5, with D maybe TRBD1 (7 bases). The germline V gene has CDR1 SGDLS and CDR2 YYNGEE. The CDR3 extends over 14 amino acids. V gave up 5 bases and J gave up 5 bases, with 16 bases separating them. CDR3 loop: CASRRGDSGETQYF. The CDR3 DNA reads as TGTGCCAGCAGGCGCGGGGACAGTGGGGAGACCCAGTACTTC.

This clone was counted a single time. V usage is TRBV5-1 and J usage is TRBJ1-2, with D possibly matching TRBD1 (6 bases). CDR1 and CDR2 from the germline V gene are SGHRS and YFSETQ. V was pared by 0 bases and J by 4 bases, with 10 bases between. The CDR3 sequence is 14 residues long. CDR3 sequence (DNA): TGCGCCAGCAGCTTGGCCGGCAGGGGCTATGGCTACACCTTC. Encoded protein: CASSLAGRGYGYTF.

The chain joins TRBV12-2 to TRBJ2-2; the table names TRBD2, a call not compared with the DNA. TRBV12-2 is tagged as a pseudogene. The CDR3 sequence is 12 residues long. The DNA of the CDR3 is TGTGCACCCCCTGTTAATTCCGGGGAGCTGTTTTTT. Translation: CAPPVNSGELFF.

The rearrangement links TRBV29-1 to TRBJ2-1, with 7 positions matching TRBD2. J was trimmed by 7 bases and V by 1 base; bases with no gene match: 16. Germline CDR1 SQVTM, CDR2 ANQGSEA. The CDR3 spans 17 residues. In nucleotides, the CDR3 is TGCAGCGTTGAAGTCCCCCGACCGGGACTATTAGGGAATGAGCAGTTCTTC. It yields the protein CSVEVPRPGLLGNEQFF.

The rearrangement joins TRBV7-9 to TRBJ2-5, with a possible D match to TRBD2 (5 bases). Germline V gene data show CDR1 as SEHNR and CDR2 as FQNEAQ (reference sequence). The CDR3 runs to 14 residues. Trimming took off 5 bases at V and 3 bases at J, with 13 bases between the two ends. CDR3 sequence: CASSATGSKETQYF. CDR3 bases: TGTGCCAGCAGCGCAACGGGATCCAAAGAGACCCAGTACTTC.

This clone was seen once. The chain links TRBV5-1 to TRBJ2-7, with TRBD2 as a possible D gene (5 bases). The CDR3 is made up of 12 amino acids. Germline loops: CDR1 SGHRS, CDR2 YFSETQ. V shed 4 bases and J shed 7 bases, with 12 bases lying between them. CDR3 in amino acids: CASSVGSGEQYF. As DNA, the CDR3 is TGCGCCAGCAGCGTAGGATCGGGGGAGCAGTACTTC.

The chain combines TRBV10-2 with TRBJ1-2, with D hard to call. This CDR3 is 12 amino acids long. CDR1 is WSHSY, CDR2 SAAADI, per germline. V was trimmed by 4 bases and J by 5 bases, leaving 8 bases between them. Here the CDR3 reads CASSAGGYGYTF. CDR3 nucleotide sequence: TGCGCCAGCAGTGCCGGAGGTTATGGCTACACCTTC.

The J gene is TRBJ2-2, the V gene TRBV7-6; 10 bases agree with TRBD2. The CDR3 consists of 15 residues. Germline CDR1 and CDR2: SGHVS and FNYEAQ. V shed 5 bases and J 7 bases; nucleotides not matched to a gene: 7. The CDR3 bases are TGTGCCAGCAGCCTCGTAGCGGGAGGAATCGGGGAGCTGTTTTTT. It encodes CASSLVAGGIGELFF.

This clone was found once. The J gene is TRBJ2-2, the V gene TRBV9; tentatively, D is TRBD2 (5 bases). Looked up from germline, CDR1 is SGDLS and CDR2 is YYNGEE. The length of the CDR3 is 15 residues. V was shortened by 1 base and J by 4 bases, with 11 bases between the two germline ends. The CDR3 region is CASSVKGSFTGELFF. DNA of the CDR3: TGTGCCAGCAGCGTAAAAGGGAGTTTCACCGGGGAGCTGTTTTTT.

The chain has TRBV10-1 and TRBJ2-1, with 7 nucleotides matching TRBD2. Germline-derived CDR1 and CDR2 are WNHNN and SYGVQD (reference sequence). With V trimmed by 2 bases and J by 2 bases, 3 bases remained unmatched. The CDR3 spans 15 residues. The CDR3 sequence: CASSEGGSPYNEQFF. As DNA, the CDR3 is TGCGCCAGCAGTGAGGGCGGGAGTCCCTACAATGAGCAGTTCTTC.

This chain's CDR3 is CSPSGGDTQYF. DNA of the CDR3: TGCAGTCCCTCTGGGGGGGATACGCAGTATTTT. The V and J genes are TRBV20-1 and TRBJ2-3; weak D call: TRBD2 (6 bases). V lost 8 bases and J lost 6, with 12 bases in between. Germline assignment: CDR1 DFQATT and CDR2 SNEGSKA (reference sequence). The CDR3 totals 11 residues.

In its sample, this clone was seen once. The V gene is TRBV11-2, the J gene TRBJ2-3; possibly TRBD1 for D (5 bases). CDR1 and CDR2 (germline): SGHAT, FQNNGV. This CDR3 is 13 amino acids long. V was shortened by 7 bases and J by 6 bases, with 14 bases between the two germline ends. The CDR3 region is CASTILRGDTQYF. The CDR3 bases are TGTGCCAGCACCATACTTAGGGGCGATACGCAGTATTTT.

The CDR3 spells CASSPSGLAGASNTGELFF. CDR3 nucleotide sequence: TGTGCCAGCAGCCCCTCGGGACTAGCGGGAGCCTCCAACACCGGGGAGCTGTTTTTT. The gene calls are TRBV5-4 and TRBJ2-2, with 14 bases fitting TRBD2. The CDR3 extends over 19 amino acids. Germline V CDR1 and CDR2: SGHNT, YYREEE (reference sequence). Trimming cost V 4 bases and J 2 bases; bases outside gene matches: 10.

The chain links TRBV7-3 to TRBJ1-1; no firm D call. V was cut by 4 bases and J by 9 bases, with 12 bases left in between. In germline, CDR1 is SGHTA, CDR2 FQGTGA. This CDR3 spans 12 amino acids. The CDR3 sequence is CASSSTPGQAFF. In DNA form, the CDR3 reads TGTGCCAGCAGCTCGACGCCTGGACAAGCTTTCTTT.

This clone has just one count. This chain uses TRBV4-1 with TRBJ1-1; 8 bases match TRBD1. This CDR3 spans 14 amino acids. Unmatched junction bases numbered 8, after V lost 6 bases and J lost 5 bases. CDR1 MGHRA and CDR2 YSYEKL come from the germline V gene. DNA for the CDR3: TGCGCCAGCAGTCTAGCAGGGGGCGGTACTGAAGCTTTCTTT. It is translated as CASSLAGGGTEAFF.

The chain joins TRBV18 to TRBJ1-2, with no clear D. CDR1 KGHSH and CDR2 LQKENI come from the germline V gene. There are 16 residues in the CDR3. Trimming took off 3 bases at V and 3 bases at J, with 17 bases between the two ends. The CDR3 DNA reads TGTGCCAGCTCACCTTATAGGAGCGGGAGCCACTATGGCTACACCTTC. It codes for CASSPYRSGSHYGYTF.

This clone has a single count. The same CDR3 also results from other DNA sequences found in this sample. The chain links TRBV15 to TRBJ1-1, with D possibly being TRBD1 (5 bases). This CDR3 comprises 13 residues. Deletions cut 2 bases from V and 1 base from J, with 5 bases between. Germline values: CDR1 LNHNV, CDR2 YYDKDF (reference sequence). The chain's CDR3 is CATSRQGNTEAFF. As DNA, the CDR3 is TGTGCCACCAGCAGACAGGGGAACACTGAAGCTTTCTTT.

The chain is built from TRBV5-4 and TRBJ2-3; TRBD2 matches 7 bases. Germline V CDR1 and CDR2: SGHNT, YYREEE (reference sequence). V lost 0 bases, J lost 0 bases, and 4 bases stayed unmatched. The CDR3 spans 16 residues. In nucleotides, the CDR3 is TGTGCCAGCAGCTTGGAGTGGGACTATAGCACAGATACGCAGTATTTT. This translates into CASSLEWDYSTDTQYF.

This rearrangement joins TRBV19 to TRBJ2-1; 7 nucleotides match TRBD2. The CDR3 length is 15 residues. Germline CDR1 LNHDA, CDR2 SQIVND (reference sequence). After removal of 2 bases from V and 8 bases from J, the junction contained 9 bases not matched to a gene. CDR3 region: CASSILTGGWDEQFF. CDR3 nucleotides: TGTGCCAGTAGTATATTAACGGGAGGATGGGATGAGCAGTTCTTC.

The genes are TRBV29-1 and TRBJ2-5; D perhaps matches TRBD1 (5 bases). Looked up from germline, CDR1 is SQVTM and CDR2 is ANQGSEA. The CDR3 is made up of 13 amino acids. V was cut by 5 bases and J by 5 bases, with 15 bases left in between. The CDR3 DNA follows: TGCAGCGTTAAGGGCAGGGTGAGGGAGACCCAGTACTTC. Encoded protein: CSVKGRVRETQYF.

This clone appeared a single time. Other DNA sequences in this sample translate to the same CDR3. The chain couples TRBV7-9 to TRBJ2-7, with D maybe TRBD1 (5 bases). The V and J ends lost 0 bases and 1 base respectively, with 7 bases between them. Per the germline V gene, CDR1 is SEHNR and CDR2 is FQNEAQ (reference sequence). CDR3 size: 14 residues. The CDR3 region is CASSLAGPSYEQYF. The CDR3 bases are TGTGCCAGCAGCTTAGCGGGGCCGTCCTACGAGCAGTACTTC. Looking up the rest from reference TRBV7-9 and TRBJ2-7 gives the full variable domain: DTGVSQNPRHKITKRGQNVTFRCDPISEHNRLYWYRQTLGQGPEFLTYFQNEAQLEKSRLLSDRFSAERPKGSFSTLEIQRTEQGDSAMYLCASSLAGPSYEQYFGPGTRLTVT.